These 21 T cell receptor beta chains originate from one sample sequenced in a study of OX40 agonist ivuxolimab in advanced cancers. Some clones are missing from TCRdb's copy, which holds only in-frame ones; the method was immunoSEQ multiplex PCR. The top ten clones hold less than 15% of a sample with around 44,000 clones, around nine tenths of them seen once. The starting material was CD4+ or CD8+ T cells sorted from blood, obtained in a trial of the OX40 agonist ivuxolimab. These receptors originate from an adult with an advanced solid tumor such as melanoma, head and neck, liver or kidney cancer.

In the case of this clone: The sample has other DNA sequences that encode this CDR3 too. The gene calls are TRBV6-5 and TRBJ1-1; the D gene is possibly TRBD1 (5 bases). V lost 0 bases and J 6 bases, leaving 8 bases between the germline ends. CDR3 length equals 13 residues. Germline CDR1 and CDR2: MNHEY and SVGAGI. CDR3 sequence (DNA): TGTGCCAGCAGTTACTCGGGGGGAGCTGAAGCTTTCTTT. This codes for CASSYSGGAEAFF.

The gene calls are TRBV18 and TRBJ2-1, with D unclear. Per the germline V gene, CDR1 is KGHSH and CDR2 is LQKENI. V was shortened by 4 bases and J by 3 bases, with 13 bases between the two germline ends. This CDR3 has 15 amino acids. The CDR3 protein is CASSQSDVSYNEQFF. Written as DNA, the CDR3 is TGTGCCAGCTCACAATCGGACGTGAGCTACAATGAGCAGTTCTTC. Full variable domain (outside the CDR3, taken from reference TRBV18 and TRBJ2-1): NAGVMQNPRHLVRRRGQEARLRCSPMKGHSHVYWYRQLPEEGLKFMVYLQKENIIDESGMPKERFSAEFPKEGPSILRIQQVVRGDSAAYFCASSQSDVSYNEQFFGPGTRLTVL.

As regards this clone: Given the absence of the conserved phenylalanine or tryptophan at the CDR3 end, a read error is likely. The CDR3 loop reads CASSNNPGTGDSPLHL. In nucleotides, the CDR3 is TGTGCCAGTAGTAACAACCCCGGGACAGGGGATTCACCCCTCCACCTT. V gene TRBV19 combines with J gene TRBJ1-6; 10 bases match TRBD1. This CDR3 region has 16 residues. CDR1 is LNHDA and CDR2 is SQIVND in the germline V gene (reference sequence). The V and J ends lost 4 bases and 8 bases, in that order; junction bases with no gene match: 8.

This clone was counted once. The J gene is TRBJ1-1, the V gene TRBV28; D call uncertain. This CDR3 has 13 amino acids. The V end lost 7 bases, the J end lost 1 base, and 10 bases lay between the germline ends. From germline, CDR1 is MDHEN and CDR2 SYDVKM. The CDR3 DNA reads as TGTGCCAGCATGATCACGGAGAACACTGAAGCTTTCTTT. Its translation is CASMITENTEAFF.

The chain couples TRBV7-9 to TRBJ1-1, with a tentative D call TRBD1 (6 bases). V lost 3 bases and J 0 bases, leaving 11 bases between the germline ends. This CDR3 comprises 15 residues. From germline, CDR1 is SEHNR and CDR2 FQNEAQ (reference sequence). CDR3 loop: CASSLLQGMNTEAFF. Here the CDR3 DNA reads TGTGCCAGCAGCTTGTTACAGGGAATGAACACTGAAGCTTTCTTT.

The J gene is TRBJ2-2, the V gene TRBV7-3; D possibly corresponds to TRBD2 (7 bases). Trimming took off 3 bases at V and 6 bases at J, with 20 bases between the two ends. The CDR3 totals 17 residues. The germline V gene encodes CDR1 SGHTA and CDR2 FQGTGA. CDR3 amino acids: CASSFWAGAGSPGELFF. In DNA form, the CDR3 reads TGTGCCAGCAGCTTCTGGGCGGGGGCAGGAAGTCCCGGGGAGCTGTTTTTT.

The V gene is TRBV7-2, the J gene TRBJ2-7; possibly TRBD1 for D (6 bases). CDR3 length: 13 amino acids. V lost 5 bases, J lost 2 bases, and 10 bases lay in between. Germline lookup yields CDR1 SGHTA and CDR2 FQGNSA. For the CDR3, the DNA is TGTGCCAGCAGCGGGGACATTGCCTACGAGCAGTACTTC. This encodes CASSGDIAYEQYF.

This clone showed up just a few times. The chain is built from TRBV5-1 and TRBJ2-3; the match to TRBD2 covers 7 bases. The CDR3 has 11 amino acids. Looked up from germline, CDR1 is SGHRS and CDR2 is YFSETQ. With 5 bases clipped from V and 7 bases from J, the junction kept 1 base outside the gene matches. CDR3: CASRGGNTQYF. Here the CDR3 DNA reads TGCGCCAGCAGGGGAGGGAATACGCAGTATTTT.

V is TRBV9 and J is TRBJ1-3, with D unclear. This CDR3 region has 18 residues. Germline-derived CDR1 and CDR2 are SGDLS and YYNGEE. Trimming cost V 4 bases and J 0 bases, with 20 bases left between them. DNA of the CDR3: TGTGCCAGCAGCCCTCACTTAGGAGAAAAGGGCTCTGGAAACACCATATATTTT. Residues: CASSPHLGEKGSGNTIYF.

V is TRBV7-8 and J is TRBJ1-5, with no clear D. The CDR3 has 15 amino acids. Germline-derived CDR1 and CDR2 are SGHVS and FQNEAQ. The V and J ends lost 3 bases and 0 bases respectively, with 9 bases between them. CDR3: CASSLTVYSNQPQHF. The DNA for the CDR3 is TGTGCCAGCAGCTTGACCGTGTATAGCAATCAGCCCCAGCATTTT. The whole variable domain, remainder taken from reference TRBV7-8 and TRBJ1-5, is GAGVSQSPRYKVAKRGQDVALRCDPISGHVSLFWYQQALGQGPEFLTYFQNEAQLDKSGLPSDRFFAERPEGSVSTLKIQRTQQEDSAVYLCASSLTVYSNQPQHFGDGTRLSIL.

This clone occurred a few times. The chain joins TRBV13 to TRBJ1-2; possible D gene TRBD1, 6 bases. V lost 5 bases and J lost 4, with 17 bases in between. Germline CDR1 is PRHDT and CDR2 is FYEKMQ (reference sequence). CDR3 length equals 15 residues. In DNA form, the CDR3 reads TGTGCCAGCAGCACTACGGACAGCGAGAGCTATGGCTACACCTTC. Encoded protein: CASSTTDSESYGYTF.

V is TRBV6-5 and J is TRBJ2-1, with 8 bases identical to TRBD2. The germline V gene encodes CDR1 MNHEY and CDR2 SVGAGI. The CDR3 consists of 13 residues. Trimming at V came to 5 bases and at J to 10 bases, leaving 7 bases not matched to a gene. CDR3 sequence (DNA): TGTGCCAGCAGTGGCGGGGGGCCTAGGGAGCAGTTCTTC. It specifies CASSGGGPREQFF.

This chain links TRBV29-1 with TRBJ2-3; TRBD2 aligns across 8 bases. Germline values: CDR1 SQVTM, CDR2 ANQGSEA. This CDR3 spans 15 amino acids. Germline trimming cut 7 bases from V and 4 bases from J; bases unmatched to any gene: 13. CDR3 bases: TGCAGCGCCGGGGGGGACCTATCTGGCCCAGATACGCAGTATTTT. Protein product: CSAGGDLSGPDTQYF.

The chain joins TRBV7-8 to TRBJ1-5, with D perhaps matching TRBD1 (5 bases). Germline CDR1 is SGHVS and CDR2 is FQNEAQ. V lost 5 bases to trimming and J lost 3 bases, with 14 bases between them. The length of the CDR3 is 15 residues. The CDR3 DNA reads as TGTGCCAGCAGCCCCAAGACAGAAACCAATCAGCCCCAGCATTTT. The encoded protein is CASSPKTETNQPQHF.

V usage is TRBV9 and J usage is TRBJ2-7; D ambiguous. This CDR3 spans 13 amino acids. Germline V lookup: CDR1 SGDLS, CDR2 YYNGEE. Trimming pared 3 bases from V and 3 bases from J, leaving 10 bases between. For the CDR3, the DNA is TGTGCCAGCAGCGACCCTAGTGACTACGAGCAGTACTTC. Its translation: CASSDPSDYEQYF. Complete variable domain (other parts from reference TRBV9 and TRBJ2-7): DSGVTQTPKHLITATGQRVTLRCSPRSGDLSVYWYQQSLDQGLQFLIQYYNGEERAKGNILERFSAQQFPDLHSELNLSSLELGDSALYFCASSDPSDYEQYFGPGTRLTVT.

The chain joins TRBV4-2 to TRBJ2-1; possible D gene TRBD1, 6 bases. V lost 0 bases, J lost 9 bases, and 24 bases lay in between. The CDR3 has 18 amino acids. CDR1 is LGHNA and CDR2 is YNFKEQ in the germline V gene. In nucleotides, the CDR3 is TGTGCCAGCAGCCAAGATTTTGTAAGGGGGATCCACGTAGGTGAGCAGTTCTTC. Protein sequence: CASSQDFVRGIHVGEQFF.

This chain joins TRBV18 and TRBJ2-7, with D perhaps matching TRBD1 (6 bases). Trimming pared 2 bases from V and 3 bases from J, leaving 11 bases between. Germline CDR1 KGHSH, CDR2 LQKENI. This CDR3 is built from 14 residues. The CDR3 DNA follows: TGTGCCAGCTCACCAATCAACAGGGACTACGAGCAGTACTTC. It is translated as CASSPINRDYEQYF.

The chain employs TRBV6-5 and TRBJ2-1; D call uncertain. Germline CDR1 and CDR2: MNHEY and SVGAGI. This CDR3 comprises 11 residues. V was trimmed by 4 bases and J by 5 bases, leaving 3 bases between them. As DNA, the CDR3 is TGTGCCAGCAGTTCCAACAATGAGCAGTTCTTC. Its protein is CASSSNNEQFF.

This rearrangement joins TRBV5-1 to TRBJ2-7, with TRBD1 matching over 9 bases. Trimming at V came to 3 bases and at J to 2 bases, leaving 6 bases not matched to a gene. CDR3 size: 15 residues. CDR1 and CDR2 from the germline V gene are SGHRS and YFSETQ. The CDR3 nucleotides read TGCGCCAGCAGCTCACAGGGGGCTGAACCCTACGAGCAGTACTTC. Its translation is CASSSQGAEPYEQYF.

The chain couples TRBV6-1 to TRBJ2-1, with TRBD1 matching over 9 bases. Per the germline V gene, CDR1 is MNHNS and CDR2 is SASEGT. V was pared by 6 bases and J by 16 bases, with 7 bases of the junction left unmatched. The CDR3 is 11 amino acids. CDR3: CASRLGTGCFF. The CDR3 nucleotides are TGTGCCAGCAGGTTAGGGACAGGGTGTTTCTTC.

The chain uses TRBV27 and TRBJ2-3, with D perhaps TRBD1 (5 bases). Deletions cut 7 bases from V and 4 bases from J, with 15 bases between. Germline V CDR1 and CDR2: MNHEY, SMNVEV (reference sequence). The CDR3 is made up of 14 amino acids. DNA for the CDR3: TGTGCCAGCACCAAGGATACAGGAGCAGATACGCAGTATTTT. Translated, it gives CASTKDTGADTQYF.